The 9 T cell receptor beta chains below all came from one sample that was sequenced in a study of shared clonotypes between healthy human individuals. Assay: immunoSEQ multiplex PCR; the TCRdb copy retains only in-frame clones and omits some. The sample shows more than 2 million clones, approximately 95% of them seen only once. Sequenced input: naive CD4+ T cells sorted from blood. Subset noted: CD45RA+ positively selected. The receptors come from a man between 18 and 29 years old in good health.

The CDR3 is CASSLAPNSYEQYF. CDR3 DNA: TGTGCCAGCAGCTTAGCGCCTAACTCCTACGAGCAGTACTTC. The gene calls are TRBV9 and TRBJ2-7, with D possibly being TRBD2 (5 bases). The CDR3 runs to 14 residues. Deletions cut 4 bases from V and 0 bases from J, with 11 bases between. Germline V gene data show CDR1 as SGDLS and CDR2 as YYNGEE.

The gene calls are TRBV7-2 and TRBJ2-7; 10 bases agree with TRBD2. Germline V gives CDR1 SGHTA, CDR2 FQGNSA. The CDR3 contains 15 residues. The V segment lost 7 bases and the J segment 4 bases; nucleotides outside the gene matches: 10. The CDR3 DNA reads TGTGCCAGCACCGACTTAGCGGGAGGTGTGTACGAGCAGTACTTC. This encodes CASTDLAGGVYEQYF.

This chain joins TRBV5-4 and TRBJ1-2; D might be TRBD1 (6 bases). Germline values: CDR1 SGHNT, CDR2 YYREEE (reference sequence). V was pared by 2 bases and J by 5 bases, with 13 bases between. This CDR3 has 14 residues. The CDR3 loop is CASSFTGTPYGYTF. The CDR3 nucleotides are TGTGCCAGCAGCTTCACCGGGACACCGTATGGCTACACCTTC.

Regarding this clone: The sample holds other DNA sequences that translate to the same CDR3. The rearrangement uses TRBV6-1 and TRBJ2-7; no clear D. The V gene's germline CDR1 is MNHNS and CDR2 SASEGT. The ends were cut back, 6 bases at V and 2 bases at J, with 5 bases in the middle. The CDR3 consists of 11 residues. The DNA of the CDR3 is TGTGCCAGCAGCGAACCCTACGAGCAGTACTTC. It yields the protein CASSEPYEQYF.

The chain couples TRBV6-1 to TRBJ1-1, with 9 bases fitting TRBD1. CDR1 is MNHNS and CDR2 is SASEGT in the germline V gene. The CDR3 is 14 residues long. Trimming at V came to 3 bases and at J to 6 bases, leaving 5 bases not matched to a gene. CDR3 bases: TGTGCCAGCAGTGAGTTCCGACAGGGGGCTGAAGCTTTCTTT. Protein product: CASSEFRQGAEAFF.

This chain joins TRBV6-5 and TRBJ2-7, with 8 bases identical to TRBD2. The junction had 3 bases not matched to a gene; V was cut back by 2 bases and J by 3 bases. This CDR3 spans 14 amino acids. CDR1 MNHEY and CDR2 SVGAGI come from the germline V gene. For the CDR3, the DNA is TGTGCCAGCAGTTACAAGCGGGAGTACTACGAGCAGTACTTC. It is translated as CASSYKREYYEQYF.

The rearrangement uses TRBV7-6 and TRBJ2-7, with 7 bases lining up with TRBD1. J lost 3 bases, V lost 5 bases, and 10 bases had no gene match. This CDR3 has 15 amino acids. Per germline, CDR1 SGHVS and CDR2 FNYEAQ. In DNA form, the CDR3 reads TGTGCCAGCAGCCCCGACTTGACAGGGATCTACGAGCAGTACTTC. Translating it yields CASSPDLTGIYEQYF.

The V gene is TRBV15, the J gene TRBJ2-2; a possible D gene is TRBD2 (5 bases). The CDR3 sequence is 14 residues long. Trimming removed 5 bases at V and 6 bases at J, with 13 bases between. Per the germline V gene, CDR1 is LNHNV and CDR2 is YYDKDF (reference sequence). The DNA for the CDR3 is TGTGCCACCAGCTCCTCTCTCGGGGCCGGGGAGCTGTTTTTT. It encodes CATSSSLGAGELFF.

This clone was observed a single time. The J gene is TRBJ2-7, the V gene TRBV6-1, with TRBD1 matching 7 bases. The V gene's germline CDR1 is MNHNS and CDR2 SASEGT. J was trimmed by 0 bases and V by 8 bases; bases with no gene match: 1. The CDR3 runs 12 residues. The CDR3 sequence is CASWDSSYEQYF. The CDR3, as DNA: TGTGCCAGCTGGGACAGCTCCTACGAGCAGTACTTC.